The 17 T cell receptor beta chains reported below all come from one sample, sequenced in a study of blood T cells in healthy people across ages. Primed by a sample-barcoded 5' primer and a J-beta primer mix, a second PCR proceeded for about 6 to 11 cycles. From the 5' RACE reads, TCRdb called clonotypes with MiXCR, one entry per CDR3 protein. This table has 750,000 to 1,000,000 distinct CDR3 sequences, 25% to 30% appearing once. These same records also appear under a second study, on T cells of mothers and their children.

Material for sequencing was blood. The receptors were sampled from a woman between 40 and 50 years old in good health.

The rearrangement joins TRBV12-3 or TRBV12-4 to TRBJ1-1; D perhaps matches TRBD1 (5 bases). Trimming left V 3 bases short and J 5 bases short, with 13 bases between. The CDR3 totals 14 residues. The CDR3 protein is CASSLKQALTEAFF. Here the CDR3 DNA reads TGTGCCAGCAGTTTGAAACAGGCGTTAACTGAAGCTTTCTTT.

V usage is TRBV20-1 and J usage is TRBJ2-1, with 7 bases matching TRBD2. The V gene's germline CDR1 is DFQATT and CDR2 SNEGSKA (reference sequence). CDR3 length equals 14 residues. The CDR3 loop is CRRDGGGRLSEQFF. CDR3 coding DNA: TGCAGGAGAGATGGGGGGGGGAGGTTGAGTGAGCAGTTCTTC.

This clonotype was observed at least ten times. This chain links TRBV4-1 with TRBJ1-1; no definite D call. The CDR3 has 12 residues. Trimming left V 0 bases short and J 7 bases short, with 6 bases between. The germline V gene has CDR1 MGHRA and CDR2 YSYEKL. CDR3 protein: CASSQDRDEAFF. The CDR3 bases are TGCGCCAGCAGCCAAGATCGGGATGAAGCTTTCTTT.

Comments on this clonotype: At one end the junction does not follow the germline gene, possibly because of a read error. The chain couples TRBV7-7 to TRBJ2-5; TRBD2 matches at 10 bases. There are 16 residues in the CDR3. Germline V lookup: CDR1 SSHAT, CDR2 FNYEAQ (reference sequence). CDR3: CASSFSSGGPQETQYF. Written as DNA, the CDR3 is TGTGCTAGCAGCTTCTCTAGCGGGGGCCCCCAAGAGACCCAGTACTTC.

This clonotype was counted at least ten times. CDR3 sequence (DNA): TGTGCCACCAGTGATTATCAGGGAGCCTACAATGAGCAGTTCTTC. Its protein product is CATSDYQGAYNEQFF. This chain uses TRBV24-1 with TRBJ2-1; D may correspond to TRBD1 or TRBD2 (5 bases each). Germline CDR1 and CDR2: KGHDR and SFDVKD. The CDR3 runs 15 residues. The ends were cut back, 2 bases at V and 2 bases at J, with 9 bases in the middle.

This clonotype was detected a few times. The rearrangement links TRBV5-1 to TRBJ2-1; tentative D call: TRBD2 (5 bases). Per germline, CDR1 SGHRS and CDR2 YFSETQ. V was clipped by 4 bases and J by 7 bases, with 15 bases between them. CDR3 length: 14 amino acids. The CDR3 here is CASSPGSPGNEQFF. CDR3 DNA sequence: TGCGCCAGCAGCCCAGGCTCGCCGGGAAATGAGCAGTTCTTC.

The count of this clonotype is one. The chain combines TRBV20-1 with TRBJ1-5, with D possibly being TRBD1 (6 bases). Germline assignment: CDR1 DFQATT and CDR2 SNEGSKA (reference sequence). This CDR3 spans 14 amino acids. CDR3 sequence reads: CSTSSDSSNQPQHF. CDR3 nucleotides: TGCAGCACCTCATCGGACAGCAGCAATCAGCCCCAGCATTTT.

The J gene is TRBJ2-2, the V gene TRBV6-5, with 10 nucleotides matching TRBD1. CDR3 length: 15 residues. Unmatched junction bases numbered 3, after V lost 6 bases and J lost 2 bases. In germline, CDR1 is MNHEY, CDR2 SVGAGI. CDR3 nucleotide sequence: TGTGCCAGCAGGACGACAGGGGGCAACACCGGGGAGCTGTTTTTT. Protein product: CASRTTGGNTGELFF.

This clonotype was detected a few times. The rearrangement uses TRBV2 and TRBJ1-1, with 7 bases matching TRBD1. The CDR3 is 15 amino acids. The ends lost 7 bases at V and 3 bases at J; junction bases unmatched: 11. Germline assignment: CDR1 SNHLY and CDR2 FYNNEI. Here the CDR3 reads CASIGIGTADTEAFF. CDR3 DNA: TGTGCCAGCATTGGTATCGGGACAGCCGACACTGAAGCTTTCTTT.

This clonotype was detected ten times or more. CDR3 nucleotide sequence: TGTGCCAGCACCAAACAGGGTCCCAGTCAGCCCCAGCATTTT. This gives the protein CASTKQGPSQPQHF. The chain has TRBV7-9 and TRBJ1-5, with D tentatively TRBD1 (6 bases). V lost 7 bases to trimming and J lost 6 bases, with 16 bases between them. Germline V lookup: CDR1 SEHNR, CDR2 FQNEAQ (reference sequence). CDR3 length equals 14 residues.

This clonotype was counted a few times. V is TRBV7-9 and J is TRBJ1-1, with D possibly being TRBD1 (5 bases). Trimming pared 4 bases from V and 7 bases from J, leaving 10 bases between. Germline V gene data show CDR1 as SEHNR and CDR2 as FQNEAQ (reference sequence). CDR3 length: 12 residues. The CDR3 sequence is CASSSQGLEAFF. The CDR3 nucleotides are TGTGCCAGCAGCTCCCAGGGCCTTGAAGCTTTCTTT.

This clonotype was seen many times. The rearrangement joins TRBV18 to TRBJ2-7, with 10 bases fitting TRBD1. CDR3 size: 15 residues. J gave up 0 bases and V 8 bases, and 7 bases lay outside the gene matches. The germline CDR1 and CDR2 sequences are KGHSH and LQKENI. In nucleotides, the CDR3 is TGTGCCAGCACCTCCGGGACAGGGGCCTCCTACGAGCAGTACTTC. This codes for CASTSGTGASYEQYF.

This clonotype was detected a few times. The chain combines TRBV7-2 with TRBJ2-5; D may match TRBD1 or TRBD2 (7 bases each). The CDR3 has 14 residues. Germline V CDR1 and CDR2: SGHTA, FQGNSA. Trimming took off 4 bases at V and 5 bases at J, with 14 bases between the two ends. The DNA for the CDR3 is TGTGCCAGCAGCTACCCAGGGGGGGGGGAGACCCAGTACTTC. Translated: CASSYPGGGETQYF.

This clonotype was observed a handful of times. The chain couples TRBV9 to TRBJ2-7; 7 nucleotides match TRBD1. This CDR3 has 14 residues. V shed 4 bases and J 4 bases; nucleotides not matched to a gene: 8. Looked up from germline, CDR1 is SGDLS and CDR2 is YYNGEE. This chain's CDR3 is CASSSRGIGYEQYF. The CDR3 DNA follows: TGTGCCAGCAGCTCCAGGGGGATAGGGTACGAGCAGTACTTC.

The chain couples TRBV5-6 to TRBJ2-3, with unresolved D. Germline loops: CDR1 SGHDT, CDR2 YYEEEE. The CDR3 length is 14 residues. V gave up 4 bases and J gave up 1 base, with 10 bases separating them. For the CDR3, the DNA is TGTGCCAGCAGCGTTAGCTACGGCACAGATACGCAGTATTTT. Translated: CASSVSYGTDTQYF.

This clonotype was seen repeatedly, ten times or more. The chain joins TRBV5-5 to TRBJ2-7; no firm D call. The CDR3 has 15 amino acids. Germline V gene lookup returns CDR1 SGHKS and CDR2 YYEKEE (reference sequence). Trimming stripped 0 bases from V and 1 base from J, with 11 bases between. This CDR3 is CASSLVVIGSYEQYF. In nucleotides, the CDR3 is TGTGCCAGCAGCTTGGTCGTGATCGGTTCCTACGAGCAGTACTTC.

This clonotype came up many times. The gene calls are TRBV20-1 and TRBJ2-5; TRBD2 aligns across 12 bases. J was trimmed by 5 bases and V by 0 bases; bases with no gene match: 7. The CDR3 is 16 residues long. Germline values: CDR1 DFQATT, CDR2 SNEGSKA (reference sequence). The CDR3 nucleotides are TGCAGTGCTAGAGACCGACTAGCGGGGGATTGGGAGACCCAGTACTTC. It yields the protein CSARDRLAGDWETQYF.